This T cell receptor (beta chain) was documented in a study of shared T cell receptors in the human thymus. Germline CDR1 and CDR2: LGHNA and YNFKEQ. The V end was cut by 4 bases, the J end by 4 bases, with 20 bases between. The CDR3 length is 16 residues. Sequencing used immunoSEQ multiplex PCR; TCRdb keeps in-frame clones, though not all of them. The sample lists fewer than 700,000 clones; 88% were seen once. This sample also belongs to another study, concerning human thymus T cells. As that study records: The thymus tissue came from resections taken during corrective heart surgery. Both thymic and peripheral blood repertoires showed apparently biased V and J usage.

The chain combines TRBV4-2 with TRBJ2-7; D perhaps matches TRBD1 (7 bases). The sequenced sample was thymocytes. This receptor was obtained from a boy in the first two years of life with a congenital heart defect. CDR3 amino acids: CASSPSGDRDWYEQYF. CDR3 in DNA: TGTGCCAGCAGCCCCTCGGGTGACAGGGACTGGTACGAGCAGTACTTC.